Sequencing of this TCR beta chain was carried out in a study of PD-L1 blockade in urothelial cancer. V lost 6 bases to trimming and J lost 4 bases; unmatched junction nucleotides: 10. The CDR3 is 15 amino acids. The germline CDR1 and CDR2 sequences are MNHEY and SVGAGI. Synthetic TCR analog templates were spiked into each PCR. Clones were sequenced by immunoSEQ multiplex PCR, and TCRdb holds only the in-frame ones, with some missing. The data show 85,000 to 90,000 clones, 90% to 95% seen once. Patients' cancers were locally advanced or metastatic urothelial carcinomas. This chain uses TRBV6-5 with TRBJ1-1, with 8 positions matching TRBD1. The source is a man in his fifties or sixties with urothelial cancer. The sample in question was PBMCs, obtained around atezolizumab (anti-PD-L1) treatment. CDR3: CASRPDRAGGTEAFF. The CDR3 region has the DNA TGTGCCAGCAGACCGGACAGGGCCGGGGGCACTGAAGCTTTCTTT.